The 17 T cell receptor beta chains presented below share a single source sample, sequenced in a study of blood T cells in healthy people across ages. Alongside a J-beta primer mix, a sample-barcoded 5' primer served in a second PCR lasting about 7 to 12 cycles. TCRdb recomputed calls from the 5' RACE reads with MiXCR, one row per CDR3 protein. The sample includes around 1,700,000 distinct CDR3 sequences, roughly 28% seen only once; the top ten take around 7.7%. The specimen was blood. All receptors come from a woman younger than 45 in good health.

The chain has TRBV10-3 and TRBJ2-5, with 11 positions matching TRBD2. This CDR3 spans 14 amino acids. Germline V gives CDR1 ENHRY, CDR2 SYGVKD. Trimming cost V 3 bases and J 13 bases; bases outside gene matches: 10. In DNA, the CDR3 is TGTGCCATCAGTGACCTAGCGGGAGGTATCTATGCGTACTTC. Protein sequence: CAISDLAGGIYAYF.

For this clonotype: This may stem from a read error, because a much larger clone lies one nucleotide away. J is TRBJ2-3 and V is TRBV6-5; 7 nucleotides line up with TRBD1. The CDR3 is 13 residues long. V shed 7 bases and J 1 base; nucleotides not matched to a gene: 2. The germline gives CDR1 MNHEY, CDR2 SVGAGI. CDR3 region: CASKGTGTDTQYF. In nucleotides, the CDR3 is TGTGCCAGCAAGGGGACAGGCACAGATACGCAGTATTTT.

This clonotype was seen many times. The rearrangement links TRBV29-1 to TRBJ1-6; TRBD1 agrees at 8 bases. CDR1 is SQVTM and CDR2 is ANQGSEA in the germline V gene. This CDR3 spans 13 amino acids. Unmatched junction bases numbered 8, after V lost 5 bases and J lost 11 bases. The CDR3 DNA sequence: TGCAGCGTTTTAGGACAGGGTACGGCACCCCTCCACTTT. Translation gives CSVLGQGTAPLHF. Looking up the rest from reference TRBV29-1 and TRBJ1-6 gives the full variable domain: SAVISQKPSRDICQRGTSLTIQCQVDSQVTMMFWYRQQPGQSLTLIATANQGSEATYESGFVIDKFPISRPNLTFSTLTVSNMSPEDSSIYLCSVLGQGTAPLHFGNGTRLTVT.

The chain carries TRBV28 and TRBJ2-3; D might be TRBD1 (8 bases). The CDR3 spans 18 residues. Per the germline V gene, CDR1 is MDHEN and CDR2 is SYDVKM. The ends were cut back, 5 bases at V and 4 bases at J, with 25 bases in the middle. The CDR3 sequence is CASSGGGSGQGVSDTQYF. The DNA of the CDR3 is TGTGCCAGCAGTGGGGGGGGCTCTGGACAGGGTGTTTCAGATACGCAGTATTTT.

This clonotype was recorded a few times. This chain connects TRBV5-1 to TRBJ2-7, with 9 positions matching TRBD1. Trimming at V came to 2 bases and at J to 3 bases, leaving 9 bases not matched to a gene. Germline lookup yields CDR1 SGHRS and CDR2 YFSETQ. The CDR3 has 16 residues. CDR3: CASSFGPGQGLYEQYF. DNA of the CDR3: TGCGCCAGCAGCTTCGGACCGGGACAGGGCCTCTACGAGCAGTACTTC. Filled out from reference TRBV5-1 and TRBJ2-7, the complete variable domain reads KAGVTQTPRYLIKTRGQQVTLSCSPISGHRSVSWYQQTPGQGLQFLFEYFSETQRNKGNFPGRFSGRQFSNSRSEMNVSTLELGDSALYLCASSFGPGQGLYEQYFGPGTRLTVT.

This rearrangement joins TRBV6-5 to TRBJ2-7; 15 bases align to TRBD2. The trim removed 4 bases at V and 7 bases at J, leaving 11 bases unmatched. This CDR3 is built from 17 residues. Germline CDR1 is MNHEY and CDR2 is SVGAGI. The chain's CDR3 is CASSSRTSGRGGKEQYF. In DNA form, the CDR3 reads TGTGCCAGCAGTTCCCGGACTAGCGGGAGGGGAGGGAAAGAGCAGTACTTC.

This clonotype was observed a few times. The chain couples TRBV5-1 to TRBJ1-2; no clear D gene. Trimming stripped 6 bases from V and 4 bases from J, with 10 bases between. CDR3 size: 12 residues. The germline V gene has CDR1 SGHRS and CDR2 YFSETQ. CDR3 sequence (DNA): TGCGCCAGCACGTCCGAGGCCTATGGCTACACCTTC. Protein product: CASTSEAYGYTF.

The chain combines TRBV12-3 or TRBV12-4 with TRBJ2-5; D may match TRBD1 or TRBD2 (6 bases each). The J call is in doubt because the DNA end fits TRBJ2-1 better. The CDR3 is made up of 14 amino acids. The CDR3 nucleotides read TGTGCCAGCAGGCAAAGTCGGGGGCAAGAGACCCAGTTCTTC. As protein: CASRQSRGQETQFF.

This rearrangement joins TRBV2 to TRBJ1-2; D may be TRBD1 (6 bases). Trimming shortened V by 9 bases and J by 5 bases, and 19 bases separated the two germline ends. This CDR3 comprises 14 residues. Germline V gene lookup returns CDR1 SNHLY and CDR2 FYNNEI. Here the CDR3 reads CASRPDPDSYGYTF. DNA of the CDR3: TGTGCCAGTAGACCCGATCCGGACAGTTATGGCTACACCTTC.

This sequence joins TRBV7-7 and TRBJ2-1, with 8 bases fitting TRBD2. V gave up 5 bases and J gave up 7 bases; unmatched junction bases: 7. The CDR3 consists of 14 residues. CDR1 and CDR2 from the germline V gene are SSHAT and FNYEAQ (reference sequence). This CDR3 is CASSHYGRENEQFF. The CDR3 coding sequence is TGTGCCAGCAGCCATTACGGGAGGGAAAATGAGCAGTTCTTC.

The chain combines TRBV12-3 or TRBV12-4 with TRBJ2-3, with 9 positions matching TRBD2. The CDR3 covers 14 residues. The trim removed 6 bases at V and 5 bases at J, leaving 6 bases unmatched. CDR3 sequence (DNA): TGTGCCAGCAGCCCTAGCGGGGCTAAAGATACGCAGTATTTT. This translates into CASSPSGAKDTQYF.

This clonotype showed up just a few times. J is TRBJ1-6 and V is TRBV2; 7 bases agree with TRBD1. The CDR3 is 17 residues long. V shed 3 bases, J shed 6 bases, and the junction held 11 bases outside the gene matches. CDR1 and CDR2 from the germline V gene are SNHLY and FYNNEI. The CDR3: CASSDRQGKIANSPLHF. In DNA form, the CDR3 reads TGTGCCAGCAGTGACCGACAGGGAAAGATTGCTAATTCACCCCTCCACTTT.

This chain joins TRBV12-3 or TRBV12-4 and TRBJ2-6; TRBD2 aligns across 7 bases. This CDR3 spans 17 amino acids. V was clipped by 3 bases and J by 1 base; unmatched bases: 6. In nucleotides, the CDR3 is TGTGCCAGCAGTTTTGCGCCCGGGAGGTCTGGGGCCAACGTCCTGACTTTC. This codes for CASSFAPGRSGANVLTF.

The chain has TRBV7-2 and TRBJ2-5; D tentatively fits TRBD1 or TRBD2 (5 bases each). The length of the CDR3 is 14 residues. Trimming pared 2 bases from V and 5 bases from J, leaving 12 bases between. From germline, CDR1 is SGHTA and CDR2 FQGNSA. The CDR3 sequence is CASSLTGTWETQYF. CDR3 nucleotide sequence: TGTGCCAGCAGCTTAACGGGGACGTGGGAGACCCAGTACTTC.

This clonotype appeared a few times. The CDR3 DNA follows: TGTGCCACCTCTAGCGGGAGGCGGGGGGCTCGCAATGAGCAGTTCTTC. Translated, it gives CATSSGRRGARNEQFF. The gene calls are TRBV24-1 and TRBJ2-1, with TRBD2 identical over 11 bases. The CDR3 is 16 residues long. The trim removed 9 bases at V and 6 bases at J, leaving 12 bases unmatched. The germline V gene encodes CDR1 KGHDR and CDR2 SFDVKD.

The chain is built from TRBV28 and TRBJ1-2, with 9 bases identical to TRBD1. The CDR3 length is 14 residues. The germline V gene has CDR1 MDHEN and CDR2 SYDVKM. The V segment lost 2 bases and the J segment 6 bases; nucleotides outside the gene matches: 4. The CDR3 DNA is TGTGCCAGCAGTTTAATTACAGGGGGCGATGGCTACACCTTC. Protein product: CASSLITGGDGYTF.

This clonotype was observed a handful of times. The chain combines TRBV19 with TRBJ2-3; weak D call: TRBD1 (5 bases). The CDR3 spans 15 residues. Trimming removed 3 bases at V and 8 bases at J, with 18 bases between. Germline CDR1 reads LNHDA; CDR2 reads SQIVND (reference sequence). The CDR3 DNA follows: TGTGCCAGTAGTATCGGACACCTGAGCATTGGTACGCAGTATTTT. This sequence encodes CASSIGHLSIGTQYF.